The clone carrying this T cell receptor beta chain rates as large. The antigen is undetermined. The data are from a study of T cell clonotyping in hematopoietic cell transplantation. TCRdb's copy holds only in-frame clones and misses some; the assay was immunoSEQ multiplex PCR. The sample has roughly 8,400 clones, 66% seen once; the top ten hold roughly a fifth. Study-level results: Cells were unsorted, so CD4 and CD8 contributions were not separated. Recipient TCR diversity dropped after transplant; expanded clonotypes rose from day 30 to 180.

The CDR3 extends over 14 amino acids. The germline V gene encodes CDR1 ENHRY and CDR2 SYGVKD. V lost 6 bases and J lost 5; bases outside the gene matches: 6. The sequenced sample was peripheral blood mononuclear cells, obtained 100 days after allogeneic stem cell transplant. The sequence came from a male patient aged 55 to 69 who had an allogeneic stem cell transplant from an unrelated donor, so the T cells may come from the graft donor. Some clones in this sample may be carry-over from other donors' samples. The V gene is TRBV10-3, the J gene TRBJ2-2; TRBD1 aligns across 7 bases. DNA for the CDR3: TGTGCCATCAGCACACCACAGGGGACCGGGGAGCTGTTTTTT. Its protein product is CAISTPQGTGELFF.